This T cell receptor (beta chain) was captured by sequencing in a study of CD8+ T cells in alopecia areata. On the study more broadly: The drug, oral tofacitinib, was given to treated patients at 5 to 10 mg twice daily. After 6 to 18 months of tofacitinib, follow-up continued 6 months off drug.

This clone was counted between two and nine times. Peripheral blood and lesional scalp punch biopsies came from alopecia areata patients. The CDR3 contains 12 residues. CDR1 is SQVTM and CDR2 is ANQGSEA in the germline V gene. V shed 2 bases and J shed 7 bases, with 9 bases lying between them. cDNA prepared by RNA extraction and subsequent reverse transcription served as the template for sequencing. Repertoires were generated with immunoSEQ multiplex PCR, while TCRdb's copy carries only in-frame clones and drops some. The sample holds approximately 100,000 clones; around two fifths are singletons and the top ten take around 0.8%.

This TCR came from a human donor with alopecia areata. The chain uses TRBV29-1 and TRBJ1-3; D remains ambiguous. Input material: CD4+ T cells sorted from blood. The CDR3 DNA reads TGCAGCGTTGAAAGGGATGGTAACACCATATATTTT. The encoded protein is CSVERDGNTIYF.